The TCR beta chain under discussion was sequenced for a study of shared clonotypes between healthy human individuals. Across several immunoSEQ plates, the genomic DNA of each subset was split evenly. Authors' processing steps: ImmunoSEQ sequences covered only the junction and lacked quality scores; filtering therefore differed. The table came from immunoSEQ multiplex PCR; TCRdb's copy has only in-frame clones and leaves some out. The DNA gave D and trimming, while V, J and clone size come from that table. In the table there are 800,000 or so clones, approximately 97% of which are singletons. With respect to this clone: The antigen is unknown.

The germline CDR1 and CDR2 sequences are MDHEN and SYDVKM. The CDR3 runs 15 residues. Losses at the gene ends were 4 bases for V and 3 bases for J; bases not matched to a gene: 6. General study findings and limits: Represented genetic and exposure-history diversity was restricted by having few donors. Against clonotypes common to all four donors, non-shared ones had lower generation probabilities.

Naive CD8 cells lacked CD45RO, underwent positive selection for CCR7 and left out terminally differentiated effector memory CD45RA+ cells. The genes are TRBV28 and TRBJ1-5; 7 nucleotides match TRBD1. Input material: naive CD8+ T cells sorted from blood. This TCR was sampled from a man younger than 45 in good health. For the CDR3, the DNA is TGTGCCAGCAGTTACCGACAGGGCCCCAATCAGCCCCAGCATTTT. Protein sequence: CASSYRQGPNQPQHF.